This T cell receptor (beta chain) is from a study of blood T cell repertoires in COVID-19. Study background: Sources were T cells, B-cell-depleted T cells, or PBMCs; the material itself was cDNA or gDNA.

In the study's own analysis: Amplification with reference gene primers provided the estimates of nucleated cell counts. Here immunoSEQ multiplex PCR was the method, and the copy in TCRdb shows in-frame clones only, minus some. That table gives V, J and clone size, and the DNA gave D and trimming. The sample has approximately 250,000 clones; 65% to 90% are singletons. This clone has just a few counts. The source of this sequence is a man aged 45-65 years with COVID-19, enrolled during active disease. Sequenced sample: peripheral blood.

CDR3 amino acids: CASSPNRGALHF. The CDR3 DNA reads TGTGCCAGCAGCCCCAACAGGGGAGCCCTCCACTTT. The chain is built from TRBV5-4 and TRBJ1-6, with 7 bases matching TRBD1. The CDR3 is made up of 12 amino acids. CDR1 is SGHNT, CDR2 YYREEE, per germline (reference sequence). Trimming cost V 4 bases and J 14 bases; bases outside gene matches: 6.